Below are 24 T cell receptor beta chains sequenced from a single sample in a study of blood T cells in healthy people across ages (dated by TCRdb to about 2015). The method was 5' RACE. Instrument used: Illumina HiSeq 2500. A second PCR of roughly 7 to 11 cycles was performed with a sample-barcoded 5' primer and a J-beta primer mix. TCRdb reran the public reads through fastp at Q25 and MiXCR, keeping productive beta chains. Rows are unified per CDR3 protein, each entry keeping the most common DNA and genes. Within this sample are 920,000 or so distinct CDR3 sequences, with 40% to 55% of them counted one time only. 18% of the sample goes to the ten largest clones. Sequenced material: blood. Receptor source: a woman in her sixties or seventies in good health.

The V and J genes are TRBV4-2 and TRBJ2-1; D possibly corresponds to TRBD2 (6 bases). The CDR3 is made up of 15 amino acids. Per germline, CDR1 LGHNA and CDR2 YNFKEQ. V was clipped by 3 bases and J by 2 bases, with 11 bases between them. The CDR3 nucleotides read TGTGCCAGCAGCCACTCACTAGCTACCTACAATGAGCAGTTCTTC. It yields the protein CASSHSLATYNEQFF.

This clonotype was seen more than once but under ten times. The chain uses TRBV10-3 and TRBJ2-3; D gene ambiguous. Trimming cost V 3 bases and J 6 bases, with 16 bases left between them. The CDR3 is 15 amino acids. CDR1 is ENHRY, CDR2 SYGVKD, per germline. In DNA, the CDR3 is TGTGCCATCAGTGACGTTGCCCGAACCGGGGATACGCAGTATTTT. Protein sequence: CAISDVARTGDTQYF.

This clonotype was found a few times. This chain uses TRBV28 with TRBJ1-2; D remains ambiguous. Germline lookup yields CDR1 MDHEN and CDR2 SYDVKM. The CDR3 is 15 amino acids. Trimming removed 5 bases at V and 4 bases at J, with 17 bases between. The CDR3 sequence: CASSLIEGSGYGYTF. CDR3 coding DNA: TGTGCCAGCAGTCTAATTGAAGGGTCGGGCTATGGCTACACCTTC.

The chain employs TRBV6-5 and TRBJ2-7, with 9 positions matching TRBD1. CDR1 and CDR2 from the germline V gene are MNHEY and SVGAGI. The CDR3 is 17 residues long. V lost 4 bases, J lost 4 bases, and 14 bases stayed unmatched. CDR3 nucleotides: TGTGCCAGCAGTTCCCCCAAACCACAGGGGGCCGGGTACGAGCAGTACTTC. Translating it yields CASSSPKPQGAGYEQYF.

V is TRBV10-3 and J is TRBJ2-2; perhaps TRBD2 as D (6 bases). The CDR3 consists of 12 residues. Germline assignment: CDR1 ENHRY and CDR2 SYGVKD. Trimming removed 10 bases at V and 5 bases at J, with 11 bases between. CDR3 DNA: TGTGCCAGCAGACTAGAGACCGGGGAGCTGTTTTTT. This codes for CASRLETGELFF.

This clonotype has a handful of counts. This chain connects TRBV21-1 to TRBJ2-7. TRBV21-1 is marked as a pseudogene. This CDR3 region has 15 residues. The CDR3, as DNA: TGTGCCAGCAGTTCACGAAAAGTGGGCACCTACGAGCAGTACTTC. It specifies CASSSRKVGTYEQYF.

The rearrangement links TRBV12-3 or TRBV12-4 to TRBJ2-3, with 10 nucleotides matching TRBD2. This CDR3 is 19 amino acids long. With 6 bases clipped from V and 6 bases from J, the junction kept 21 bases outside the gene matches. CDR3 sequence reads: CASSSRWLAGVEPTDTQYF. The CDR3 bases are TGTGCCAGCAGCTCAAGGTGGCTAGCGGGAGTTGAACCCACGGATACGCAGTATTTT.

In this sample, this clonotype turned up a few times. This rearrangement joins TRBV5-1 to TRBJ2-3; no firm D call. This CDR3 spans 12 amino acids. Trimming removed 6 bases at V and 5 bases at J, with 10 bases between. Germline-derived CDR1 and CDR2 are SGHRS and YFSETQ. The CDR3 DNA reads as TGCGCCAGCACGGTTACGGGAGATACGCAGTATTTT. Translating gives CASTVTGDTQYF.

The table lists this clonotype with a few counts. The chain employs TRBV3-1 and TRBJ2-3; TRBD2 might be the D (5 bases). The CDR3 length is 14 residues. Germline-derived CDR1 and CDR2 are LGHDT and YNNKEL (reference sequence). The V gene lost 0 bases and the J gene lost 2 bases, with 6 bases spanning the gap. Written as DNA, the CDR3 is TGTGCCAGCAGCCAAGAGGAGGACACAGATACGCAGTATTTT. This encodes CASSQEEDTDTQYF.

The V gene is TRBV5-1, the J gene TRBJ2-7, with D maybe TRBD2 (5 bases). V lost 0 bases and J lost 5, with 9 bases in between. This CDR3 contains 13 residues. CDR1 and CDR2 (germline): SGHRS, YFSETQ. This CDR3 is CASSLDGLDEQYF. Here the CDR3 DNA reads TGCGCCAGCAGCTTGGACGGACTCGACGAGCAGTACTTC.

This clonotype was recorded a few times. In nucleotides, the CDR3 is TGCAGTGCTAGACCTGACAGGGTCGAGCAGTACTTC. It encodes CSARPDRVEQYF. The chain links TRBV20-1 to TRBJ2-7; 7 nucleotides match TRBD1. The CDR3 sequence is 12 residues long. In germline, CDR1 is DFQATT, CDR2 SNEGSKA (reference sequence). Trimming took 2 bases from V and 6 from J; bases not matched to a gene: 4.

This chain joins TRBV2 and TRBJ1-2; possibly TRBD1 for D (5 bases). Trimming stripped 3 bases from V and 3 bases from J, with 11 bases between. Germline V gene data show CDR1 as SNHLY and CDR2 as FYNNEI. The CDR3 contains 14 residues. This CDR3 reads CASSEGTVYYGYTF. In DNA, the CDR3 is TGTGCCAGCAGTGAGGGGACGGTTTACTATGGCTACACCTTC.

The rearrangement links TRBV2 to TRBJ2-1; the D call may be TRBD1 or TRBD2 (5 bases each). Germline CDR1 is SNHLY and CDR2 is FYNNEI. Trimming removed 2 bases from V and 7 bases from J, with 12 bases in between. The CDR3 runs 14 residues. CDR3 sequence (DNA): TGTGCCAGCAGTGAACCCGGGACCCCAAATGAGCAGTTCTTC. As protein: CASSEPGTPNEQFF.

The chain recombines TRBV20-1 with TRBJ2-1; tentative D call: TRBD1 (5 bases). This CDR3 spans 17 amino acids. The V end was cut by 3 bases, the J end by 4 bases, with 22 bases between. CDR1 and CDR2 (germline): DFQATT, SNEGSKA (reference sequence). The CDR3 region has the DNA TGCAGTGCTAGCCTTCACTCTGGGGCAAGGGGTTACAATGAGCAGTTCTTC. It translates to CSASLHSGARGYNEQFF.

Note on this clonotype: An end of the junction does not agree with germline; a read error may underlie this. This chain uses TRBV10-3 with TRBJ2-7; TRBD2 matches at 13 bases. Looked up from germline, CDR1 is ENHRY and CDR2 is SYGVKD. CDR3 length equals 14 residues. CDR3 nucleotides: TGTACCATACGGACTAGCGGGAGTCGCGACGAGCAGTACTTC. It is translated as CTIRTSGSRDEQYF.

This clonotype was detected only a few times. CDR3 nucleotides: TGTGCCACCAGTTCACCCGGGACTAGTCATAATGAGCAGTTCTTC. This codes for CATSSPGTSHNEQFF. The chain combines TRBV24-1 with TRBJ2-1; 8 nucleotides line up with TRBD2. There are 15 residues in the CDR3. Germline CDR1 KGHDR, CDR2 SFDVKD. The V segment lost 6 bases and the J segment 7 bases; nucleotides outside the gene matches: 10.

The chain combines TRBV4-1 with TRBJ2-4, with D possibly being TRBD2 (6 bases). The DNA end lines up better with TRBJ2-7; the J call may be wrong. Germline lookup yields CDR1 MGHRA and CDR2 YSYEKL. This CDR3 is built from 16 residues. DNA of the CDR3: TGCGCCAGCAGCGCTGCCGGGGGTCTAACTGTCTACGAGCAGTACTTC. Translating it yields CASSAAGGLTVYEQYF.

This clonotype was seen at least ten times. The chain employs TRBV4-1 and TRBJ2-3, with a possible D match to TRBD1 (7 bases). Germline V CDR1 and CDR2: MGHRA, YSYEKL. This CDR3 region has 16 residues. V dropped 3 bases and J dropped 0 bases, with 13 bases sitting between them. This CDR3 is CASSQLTGTSTDTQYF. CDR3 sequence (DNA): TGCGCCAGCAGCCAGCTGACAGGGACTAGCACAGATACGCAGTATTTT.

This clonotype was recorded a few times. This chain joins TRBV6-4 and TRBJ2-1; no reliable D call. This CDR3 spans 13 amino acids. The germline V and J ends were trimmed by 6 bases and 8 bases, with 14 bases remaining between them. The germline V gene has CDR1 MRHNA and CDR2 SNTAGT. The CDR3 loop reads CASSYELDDEQFF. The DNA of the CDR3 is TGTGCCAGCAGCTACGAGCTGGATGATGAGCAGTTCTTC.

CDR3 loop: CASSFVRAGQETQYF. Here the CDR3 DNA reads TGTGCCAGCAGCTTTGTTCGAGCGGGGCAAGAGACCCAGTACTTC. This rearrangement joins TRBV11-2 to TRBJ2-5; TRBD2 matches at 7 bases. Germline V gives CDR1 SGHAT, CDR2 FQNNGV. V lost 3 bases and J lost 2; bases outside the gene matches: 6. The CDR3 extends over 15 amino acids.

This clonotype was detected many times. The J gene is TRBJ2-5, the V gene TRBV7-6; 8 nucleotides line up with TRBD2. The junction had 16 bases not matched to a gene; V was cut back by 2 bases and J by 2 bases. CDR1 and CDR2 from the germline V gene are SGHVS and FNYEAQ. CDR3 length equals 19 residues. CDR3 DNA: TGTGCCAGCAGCTTATACCATCCGGGATTAGCGGGACTACAAGAGACCCAGTACTTC. This encodes CASSLYHPGLAGLQETQYF.

This clonotype showed up just a few times. V is TRBV6-5 and J is TRBJ2-3, with D maybe TRBD1 (5 bases). Germline loops: CDR1 MNHEY, CDR2 SVGAGI. V shed 2 bases and J shed 6 bases, with 12 bases lying between them. This CDR3 is 14 amino acids long. CDR3 sequence: CASSYVGNRDTQYF. DNA of the CDR3: TGTGCCAGCAGTTACGTGGGTAACAGGGATACGCAGTATTTT.

J is TRBJ2-3 and V is TRBV6-5; D uncertain. This CDR3 comprises 15 residues. V gave up 2 bases and J gave up 2 bases, with 11 bases separating them. Germline CDR1 MNHEY, CDR2 SVGAGI. The CDR3 protein is CASSYVGTFTDTQYF. CDR3 sequence (DNA): TGTGCCAGCAGTTACGTGGGTACTTTCACAGATACGCAGTATTTT.

This clonotype was counted a few times. The chain has TRBV28 and TRBJ2-5; possibly TRBD1 for D (6 bases). The germline V gene has CDR1 MDHEN and CDR2 SYDVKM. The V end was cut by 6 bases, the J end by 11 bases, with 13 bases between. The CDR3 runs to 11 residues. The CDR3 sequence: CASRQGTVQYF. The CDR3 nucleotides are TGTGCCAGCAGACAGGGTACGGTGCAGTACTTC.